This section outlines one T cell receptor (beta chain) sequence together with its context. This clone showed up just once. It has no known antigen specificity. No base qualities exist here, and no much larger clone lies one base off it. To prepare the library, the immunoSEQ multiplex PCR assay was applied. For the multiplex PCR, a mixture combining 60 forward primers for TCR Vbeta segments and 13 reverse primers for TCR Jbeta segments was used. Amplification of the CDR3 region of rearranged TCR beta genes was performed with a multiplex PCR assay on genomic DNA. The Illumina HiSeq System was used to sequence the amplified TCR beta libraries as 87-base-pair reads. Regarding the original processing steps: In a later analysis, tens of millions of unique TCR beta chains were counted across the roughly 670 repertoires, and about 10 million of these chains were shared by at least two donors. To remove PCR and sequencing errors, raw reads were error-corrected and collapsed into unique sequences using a nearest-neighbor algorithm that merged closely related sequences. CDR3 sequences were aligned to IMGT reference sequences to assign V, D and J gene segments. For a sequence to be retained, a match of at least six nucleotides was required to both a V gene segment and a J gene segment. A rearrangement was called productive if the CDR3 had no stop codons and remained in frame with V and J, and every other rearrangement was called non-productive. Following IMGT convention, CDR3 was defined as the stretch from the second conserved V-encoded cysteine up to the conserved J-encoded phenylalanine. Sequences without an unambiguous match to a single V gene segment were excluded from the earlier analysis of several hundred of the donors. An earlier analysis of almost 600 of the donors classified V segments as functional when productive rearrangements were above 56.7% and as segregating when the standard deviation between donors was above 5%. A statistical classification framework was built for diagnosing cytomegalovirus status from the catalog of TCR beta chain sequences. A later analysis assigned V and J genes by comparing TCR nucleotide sequences with IMGT/GENE-DB human TR gene sequences. In a later analysis, CDR3 sequences and most-parsimonious VDJ recombination scenarios were assigned using the TCRdist pipeline. A later analysis defined each TCR beta chain by its CDR3 amino acid sequence plus V-gene family, and excluded reads lacking a unique V-gene family. A later analysis removed 592 highly shared, low-generation-probability nucleotide sequences to deal with suspected cross-contamination and a sequencing artifact. In a later analysis, a clonal expansion index for each public chain was calculated from normalized within-repertoire ranks of inferred template counts. In a later analysis, generation probabilities were computed using a VDJ recombination model fitted to out-of-frame rearrangements, and the results were checked against IGoR. Hypergeometric tests were used in a later analysis to score TCR-TCR, TCR-HLA and TCR-CMV co-occurrence, with a repertoire-size bias correction applied to the TCR pairs. A later analysis estimated false discovery rates by permuting HLA or CMV assignments 20 times. A later analysis grouped co-occurring TCRs with DBSCAN, adding TCRdist sequence similarity when clustering within HLA-allele-positive subsets. Repertoires with fewer than 30,000 or more than 120,000 public chains, plus five repertoires with anomalous nucleotide sharing, were excluded from co-occurrence clustering. This is the immuneACCESS table as TCRdb keeps it, with only in-frame sequences that have V and J called. A part of the clones is gone; compared with another copy, unresolved V genes explain less than half, and the rest is unexplained. V, J and clone size were drawn from that table, and D and trimming were deduced from the DNA. This sample comprises some 200,000 clones, more than 65% of them detected only once. Jointly, the top ten make up around 1.6% of the sample.

CDR1 and CDR2 are drawn from the germline V gene: SQVTM, ANQGSEA. Relative to germline, V is 5 bases shorter and J is 0 bases shorter, with 9 bases between their ends. The CDR3, from cysteine to phenylalanine, totals 13 residues. Left in the record is the CDR3 DNA by itself, 39 bases read in frame from the first base. The source of the sample is a study of cytomegalovirus exposure and HLA in healthy donors (dated by TCRdb to the late 2010s). At the level of the whole study: An earlier analysis of about 530 of the donors reported 276 Gb of sequence data and 117 million unique TCR beta sequences obtained from 150 million to 200 million T cells. The study used immunosequencing to profile the T cell repertoires of several hundred subjects and linked those repertoires to cytomegalovirus serostatus. Typing coverage varied by locus: 629-630 donors for A, B, C, DRB1 and DQB1; 500 to 550 for DQA1; approximately 610 for DPA1; roughly 450 for DPB1. The study aimed to test whether signatures of past pathogen exposure could be identified by cataloging public T cell receptors. An early release that covered roughly 600 HLA-typed donors contained about 300 gigabases of sequencing data and tens of millions of unique TCR sequences. Rather than using new phenotypic data, the later analysis identified candidate immune exposures from TCR beta sequences and from how often those sequences occurred across donors. Both class I and class II loci were covered by HLA typing, at four-digit resolution. To decide whether each TCR beta V gene segment behaved as functional or pseudogenic, an earlier analysis of fewer than 750 of the donors relied on high-throughput TCR beta sequencing. A later analysis re-analyzed previously published TCR beta repertoires from about 730 donors and added high-resolution HLA genotyping to study TCR occurrence patterns. All discovery cohort repertoires had been generated using a single sequencing platform. To predict cytomegalovirus infection status, the study combined high-throughput TCR immunosequencing, statistical association of individual TCRs with disease status, and machine learning. A later genetic analysis took genome-wide SNP genotypes for about 65% of the 666 donors and used that subset as a discovery cohort. Along with the roughly 670-subject first cohort, a separate validation cohort of 120 different subjects was used. Of the approximately 400 genotyped donors, 80% to 90% were placed in the genetic ancestry cluster associated with self-reported Caucasian donors. Across some 400 genotyped donors of the cohort, an average of approximately 200,000 unique TCR beta nucleotide sequences per donor were sequenced, and 15% to 20% of those sequences were non-productive. Roughly 5 DR-DQ haplotypes were handled as single units for association and clustering, since linkage in the cohort was strong. Donor age, sex, ethnicity and CMV serostatus were collected together with the repertoire data.

Results the study describes overall, beyond this receptor: Immune exposure information for the cohort was limited to CMV serostatus. Most CMV-associated TCR beta chains appeared to be HLA-restricted in a later analysis, and the HLA associations seemed to be driven largely by CMV exposure. Compared with equally common non-associated chains, HLA-associated TCR beta chains in a later analysis were more clonally expanded and had lower generation probabilities. When HLA alleles, especially DR and DQ, strongly co-occurred, TCR associations were difficult to assign to individual alleles. Several of the top co-occurrence clusters appeared to be linked to parvovirus B19, influenza, CMV and Epstein-Barr virus, according to a later analysis. The authors suggested that the approach could potentially be generalized to other disease states and immunological phenotypes. HLA typing was unavailable for some donors at each locus, so association tests used only the typed subset. The earlier analysis of almost 600 of the donors excluded over 15 rarely observed V segments, including chromosome 9 orphons, because counts were too low. At a false discovery rate of 0.05, a later analysis linked some 17,000 TCR beta sequences to specific HLA alleles. The sequencing pipeline was judged likely to have produced a cluster of highly shared sequence variants as a technical artifact. V-gene and J-gene trimming of TCR beta chains was associated with a missense DCLRE1C variant in a later genetic analysis, and the association was replicated in an independent cohort. In a later genetic analysis, fewer N-insertions in productive TCRs were reported among donors in an Asian-associated ancestry cluster than the roughly 640-donor mean. While some public TCRs were present in many individuals, most TCR sequences turned up only very rarely across donors. Sequencing depth was assumed to be roughly uniform across donors in the presence/absence analyses, though that assumption may not hold. A further reported finding was that TCR beta sequences accurately predicted the HLA-A and HLA-B alleles for most subjects in the first cohort. The cohort was sequenced for TCR beta chains only, and without alpha or paired-chain data the features that could be detected were limited. Correlated functional status among segregating V segments might reflect linkage disequilibrium, but an unknown experimental factor could not be ruled out. The study gave a list of under 200 TCR beta chains associated with cytomegalovirus. In a later analysis, the rate of TCR association differed among HLA loci, with DRB1 alleles having the most associated TCRs and HLA-C alleles having the fewest. In an earlier analysis of about 540 of the donors, most TCR beta V segments were observed in productive rearrangements about 90% or about 30% of the time, broadly matching IMGT annotations. The classifier was reported to diagnose cytomegalovirus status with high specificity and sensitivity in both the original and validation cohorts. In vitro tests confirmed that three of the cytomegalovirus-associated TCR beta chains recognize cytomegalovirus antigens. Some IMGT-functional V segments, including TRBV6-2 and TRBV6-3, could not be distinguished by the 87-base-pair reads and were therefore excluded.

The cohort consisted of 600 to 750 healthy bone marrow donors. All cohort members were sampled while nominally healthy, although unrecorded immune exposures were likely present. The donor tested CMV seropositive and was one of the 289 seropositive cohort members. A peripheral blood sample was collected from each donor, and TCR beta sequencing was performed on peripheral blood mononuclear cells. Genomic DNA extraction from the blood cell samples was performed with the Qiagen DNeasy Blood Extraction Kit. This clonotype was sampled from a girl aged 5 to 17 in good health and CMV-seropositive. The chain is encoded by TRBV29-1 joined to TRBJ2-3, with the D gene not confidently named. The material sequenced was PBMCs. The CDR3 amino acid sequence is: CSVCLISTDTQYF. DNA sequence: TGCAGCGTTTGTCTAATTAGCACAGATACGCAGTATTTT.